The 16 T cell receptor beta chains below were found in one sample sequenced in a study of blood T cell repertoires in COVID-19. Some clones are missing from TCRdb's copy, which holds only in-frame ones; the method was immunoSEQ multiplex PCR. The sample shows about 77,000 clones, 90% of them seen only once. The sample was peripheral blood. All receptors derive from a woman of 80 years or more with active or convalescent COVID-19.

The chain uses TRBV9 and TRBJ1-4; TRBD1 might be the D (5 bases). CDR3 length: 15 amino acids. CDR1 and CDR2 from the germline V gene are SGDLS and YYNGEE. V shed 2 bases and J shed 4 bases, with 12 bases lying between them. CDR3 protein: CASSVTGTNNEKLFF. In DNA, the CDR3 is TGTGCCAGCAGCGTTACAGGCACCAATAATGAAAAACTGTTTTTT.

This clone was seen more than once but under ten times. This chain connects TRBV7-7 to TRBJ2-2; 9 nucleotides agree with TRBD1. CDR3 length: 16 amino acids. After removal of 5 bases from V and 4 bases from J, the junction contained 8 bases not matched to a gene. Per the germline V gene, CDR1 is SSHAT and CDR2 is FNYEAQ (reference sequence). The DNA for the CDR3 is TGTGCCAGCAGCGTCGGGACAGGGTTGGGCACCGGGGAGCTGTTTTTT. It translates to CASSVGTGLGTGELFF.

Only one count was recorded for this clone. This rearrangement joins TRBV18 to TRBJ2-2; TRBD1 agrees at 8 bases. V was clipped by 3 bases and J by 4 bases; unmatched bases: 4. The V gene's germline CDR1 is KGHSH and CDR2 LQKENI. The CDR3 runs to 15 residues. The CDR3 reads CASSPGQGGTGELFF. The CDR3 DNA sequence: TGTGCCAGCTCACCCGGACAGGGAGGCACCGGGGAGCTGTTTTTT.

A single count supports this clone. The V and J genes are TRBV7-9 and TRBJ1-3; 7 bases are shared with TRBD1. With V trimmed by 3 bases and J by 0 bases, 8 bases remained unmatched. The length of the CDR3 is 17 residues. The V gene's germline CDR1 is SEHNR and CDR2 FQNEAQ (reference sequence). In DNA, the CDR3 is TGTGCCAGCAGCTTCCGGGACAGCCCTCTCTCTGGAAACACCATATATTTT. The encoded protein is CASSFRDSPLSGNTIYF.

J is TRBJ2-7 and V is TRBV2; a possible D gene is TRBD1 (5 bases). Germline CDR1 is SNHLY and CDR2 is FYNNEI. Trimming shortened V by 10 bases and J by 3 bases, and 13 bases separated the two germline ends. There are 12 residues in the CDR3. The CDR3 loop is CAIIGVSYEQYF. DNA of the CDR3: TGTGCCATAATAGGGGTAAGCTACGAGCAGTACTTC.

This chain joins TRBV5-4 and TRBJ2-7, with 7 bases that match TRBD2. Germline CDR1 and CDR2: SGHNT and YYREEE (reference sequence). The CDR3 has 14 residues. V shed 4 bases and J 3 bases; nucleotides not matched to a gene: 7. CDR3 loop: CASSPSGVSYEQYF. The CDR3 nucleotides read TGTGCCAGCAGCCCAAGCGGGGTAAGCTACGAGCAGTACTTC.

The V and J genes are TRBV24-1 and TRBJ2-3; maybe TRBD2 (6 bases). The germline V gene has CDR1 KGHDR and CDR2 SFDVKD. V lost 2 bases, J lost 0 bases, and 20 bases lay in between. The CDR3 loop spans 19 amino acids. The CDR3 bases are TGTGCCACCAGTGATTGGTTTGTGCGCGGGATGTACAGCACAGATACGCAGTATTTT. This sequence encodes CATSDWFVRGMYSTDTQYF.

V gene TRBV4-1 combines with J gene TRBJ2-1; D not certain. V shed 1 base and J shed 0 bases, with 10 bases lying between them. The germline CDR1 and CDR2 sequences are MGHRA and YSYEKL. There are 16 residues in the CDR3. The CDR3 DNA reads TGCGCCAGCAGCCAAGGGCGGATCAGCTCCTACAATGAGCAGTTCTTC. It is translated as CASSQGRISSYNEQFF.

This rearrangement joins TRBV3-1 (or the pseudogene TRBV3-2) to TRBJ1-1; D gene uncertain. The germline V and J ends were trimmed by 0 bases and 7 bases, with 12 bases remaining between them. The germline gives CDR1 LGHDT, CDR2 YNNKEL (reference sequence). The CDR3 spans 14 residues. In nucleotides, the CDR3 is TGTGCCAGCAGCCAAGATTGGCGGGGAAGTGAAGCTTTCTTT. This sequence encodes CASSQDWRGSEAFF.

This clone was picked up one time. The rearrangement joins TRBV5-6 to TRBJ1-2; D unclear. CDR1 is SGHDT, CDR2 YYEEEE, per germline. Deletions cut 0 bases from V and 8 bases from J, with 11 bases between. This CDR3 contains 13 residues. CDR3 sequence reads: CASSLDSLIGYTF. CDR3 bases: TGTGCCAGCAGCTTGGACAGTCTGATCGGCTACACCTTC.

V usage is TRBV28 and J usage is TRBJ2-1; TRBD2 aligns across 8 bases. The CDR3 runs 15 residues. The germline CDR1 and CDR2 sequences are MDHEN and SYDVKM. Germline trimming cut 6 bases from V and 5 bases from J; bases unmatched to any gene: 9. The DNA of the CDR3 is TGTGCCAGCAGCCGGCTGGCGGGGGGCGACAATGAGCAGTTCTTC. It translates to CASSRLAGGDNEQFF.

Remarks on this clone: Relative to the germline gene, one junction end is altered; a read error may explain this. The V and J genes are TRBV28 and TRBJ1-1; 7 nucleotides agree with TRBD1. The CDR3 runs to 11 residues. CDR1 and CDR2 from the germline V gene are MDHEN and SYDVKM. The CDR3 DNA reads TGTGCCAGCAGTGCCCCCCGGGACAGTGTCTTT. Its translation: CASSAPRDSVF.

The CDR3 loop reads CASSEWGQGTEAFF. DNA for the CDR3: TGTGCCAGCAGTGAGTGGGGTCAGGGAACTGAAGCTTTCTTT. The V gene is TRBV6-1, the J gene TRBJ1-1; tentatively, D is TRBD1 (5 bases). The CDR3 is 14 amino acids. V lost 3 bases to trimming and J lost 5 bases, with 13 bases between them. The germline V gene encodes CDR1 MNHNS and CDR2 SASEGT.

This chain joins TRBV7-9 and TRBJ1-4; 8 nucleotides agree with TRBD1. The CDR3 loop spans 14 amino acids. The germline V gene has CDR1 SEHNR and CDR2 FQNEAQ (reference sequence). After removal of 5 bases from V and 8 bases from J, the junction contained 7 bases not matched to a gene. CDR3 sequence: CASSIRGRGEKLFF. CDR3 nucleotide sequence: TGTGCCAGCAGCATCAGGGGGCGCGGAGAAAAACTGTTTTTT.

The chain carries TRBV5-1 and TRBJ2-1; 9 positions match TRBD1. In germline, CDR1 is SGHRS, CDR2 YFSETQ. There are 14 residues in the CDR3. With V trimmed by 5 bases and J by 7 bases, 7 bases remained unmatched. CDR3 amino acids: CASSSGQGWNEQFF. CDR3 DNA: TGCGCCAGCAGTTCAGGACAGGGGTGGAATGAGCAGTTCTTC.

The gene calls are TRBV4-2 and TRBJ2-4; 7 bases match TRBD2. CDR3 length: 15 amino acids. CDR1 and CDR2 (germline): LGHNA, YNFKEQ. J lost 9 bases, V lost 0 bases, and 8 bases had no gene match. The CDR3 nucleotides read TGTGCCAGCAGCCAAGATCCGGGGGAGGGGAGCATTCAGTACTTC. This translates into CASSQDPGEGSIQYF.